Listed below are T cell receptor beta chains from one sample, sequenced in a study of T cells in Graves' hyperthyroidism and ophthalmopathy. Each CDR3 protein is one row after TCRdb ran MiXCR on the multiplex PCR reads. The sample holds 300,000 to 450,000 distinct CDR3 sequences, roughly 14% seen once. The specimen was blood. The receptor source for this set is a woman aged 55-69 years with Graves' hyperthyroidism. CDR3s leave out the opening cysteine and the closing phenylalanine or tryptophan. D genes are given only for firm matches. Clone size is not always given. Where it is, it says once, few, many or a class for expanded clones.

TRBD1,NA,TRBV10-3,ASSDGQGSSYEQY
TRBD1,many,TRBV4-1,ASSPRGRGTGDNEQF
TRBD1,NA,TRBV5-1,ASSLARTGSNRGFRDTQY
TRBD2,many,TRBV7-8,ASSPRLAGETGELF
NA,NA,TRBV7-9,ASSLRSENYGYT
NA,NA,TRBV7-2,ASSPGTVQETQY
NA,NA,TRBV12-3/TRBV12-4,ASRTGSINTEAF
TRBD1,NA,TRBV19,ASSSRDRAQETQY
NA,many,TRBV2,ASSERRVQY
NA,many,TRBV18,ASSPRDTQGAQY
NA,many,TRBV20-1,SAGGRGFLEAF
NA,many,TRBV11-2,ASSVLPTNEKLF
NA,many,TRBV6-1,ASSEGPQYEQY
NA,few,TRBV12-5,ASGLGNEQF